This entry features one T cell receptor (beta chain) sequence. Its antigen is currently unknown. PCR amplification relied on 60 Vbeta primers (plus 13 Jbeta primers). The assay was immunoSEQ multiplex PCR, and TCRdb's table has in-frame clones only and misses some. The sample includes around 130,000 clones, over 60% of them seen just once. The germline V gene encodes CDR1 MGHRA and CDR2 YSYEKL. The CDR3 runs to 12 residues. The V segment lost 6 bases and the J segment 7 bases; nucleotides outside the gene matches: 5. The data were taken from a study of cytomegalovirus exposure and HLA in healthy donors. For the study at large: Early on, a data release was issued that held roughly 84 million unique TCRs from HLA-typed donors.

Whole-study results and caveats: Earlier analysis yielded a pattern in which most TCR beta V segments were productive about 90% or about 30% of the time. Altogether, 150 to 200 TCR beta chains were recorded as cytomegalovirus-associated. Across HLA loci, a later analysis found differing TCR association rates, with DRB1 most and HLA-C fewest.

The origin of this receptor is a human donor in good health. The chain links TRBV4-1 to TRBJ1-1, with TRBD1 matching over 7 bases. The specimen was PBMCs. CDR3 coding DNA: TGCGCCAGCAGTAGGGACAGACTTGAAGCTTTCTTT. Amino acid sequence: CASSRDRLEAFF.